This is a list of T cell receptor beta chains from one sample in a study of human T cells and chemical hapten exposure. TCRdb passed the reads through MiXCR, listing each CDR3 protein once. The sample contains 95,000 to 150,000 distinct CDR3 sequences, 8.5% of which appear only once. The material sequenced was whole blood. All receptors come from a human donor in good health. Some clones in this sample may be carry-over from other donors' samples. CDR3s include the opening cysteine and the closing phenylalanine or tryptophan. Fields, in order: V gene, clone size, J gene, D gene, CDR3 protein, CDR3 DNA. The D gene is left open where the match is weak. Expanded clones are given a class, and other clones once, few, many or no size at all.

>TRBV14|many|TRBJ1-5|TRBD1
CASSQNPGQGSKTGSNQPQHF
TGTGCCAGCAGCCAAAACCCGGGACAGGGGTCGAAGACGGGTAGCAATCAGCCCCAGCATTTT
>TRBV6-2/TRBV6-3|few|TRBJ2-3|-
CASSSTSGTSDTQYF
TGTGCCAGCAGTTCTACCTCCGGGACTTCAGATACGCAGTATTTT
>TRBV5-4|-|TRBJ2-7|TRBD2
CASSFEGPAGAYEQYF
TGTGCCAGCAGCTTCGAGGGCCCAGCGGGGGCGTACGAGCAGTACTTC
>TRBV19|-|TRBJ1-1|-
CASSAYRDGEKEAFF
TGTGCCAGTAGTGCATACAGGGATGGGGAGAAGGAAGCTTTCTTT
>TRBV11-1|many|TRBJ2-3|TRBD2
CASSSYTGGTDTQYF
TGTGCCAGCAGCTCCTACACGGGGGGGACAGATACGCAGTATTTT
>TRBV2|-|TRBJ2-5|TRBD2
CASSETLTGRFTSGRNVETQYF
TGTGCCAGCAGTGAAACCCTGACAGGGAGATTTACTAGCGGGAGGAATGTGGAGACCCAGTACTTC
>TRBV15|many|TRBJ1-1|TRBD1
CATSKVDRVITEAFF
TGTGCCACCAGCAAAGTTGACAGGGTGATAACTGAAGCTTTCTTT
>TRBV14|-|TRBJ2-1|-
CASSQEQGAHNEQFF
TGTGCCAGCAGCCAAGAGCAGGGTGCCCACAATGAGCAGTTCTTC
>TRBV11-2|many|TRBJ2-7|TRBD2
CASRPLAGGLSYEQYF
TGTGCCAGCAGGCCCCTCGCGGGAGGTCTCTCCTACGAGCAGTACTTC
>TRBV20-1|many|TRBJ2-1|TRBD2
CSATGLALYNEQFF
TGCAGTGCTACTGGACTAGCGTTATACAATGAGCAGTTCTTC
>TRBV5-1|many|TRBJ1-1|-
CASSAPVGKAFF
TGCGCCAGCAGCGCCCCCGTGGGAAAAGCTTTCTTT
>TRBV27|many|TRBJ2-7|-
CASVRSWSGGISYEQYF
TGTGCCAGCGTTAGGTCGTGGTCTGGGGGGATCTCCTACGAGCAGTACTTC
>TRBV28|few|TRBJ2-2|-
CASSFGGLGRPNTGELFF
TGTGCCAGCAGTTTCGGGGGGCTTGGGAGGCCGAACACCGGGGAGCTGTTTTTT
>TRBV4-2|many|TRBJ2-7|TRBD1
CASSPMRQGLYEQYF
TGTGCCAGCAGCCCAATGAGACAGGGGCTCTACGAGCAGTACTTC
>TRBV5-8|-|TRBJ2-5|-
CASSSRLTVGRETQYF
TGTGCCAGCAGTAGTCGTTTGACAGTTGGTAGAGAGACCCAGTACTTC
>TRBV7-9|many|TRBJ1-2|-
CASSHRETQGAYGYTF
TGTGCCAGCAGCCACCGGGAGACTCAAGGTGCCTATGGCTACACCTTC
>TRBV7-9|-|TRBJ2-7|TRBD1
CASSSPGQGTYEQYF
TGTGCCAGCAGCTCCCCGGGACAGGGAACCTACGAGCAGTACTTC